Below are 30 T cell receptor beta chains sequenced from a single sample in a study of blood T cell repertoires in COVID-19. Measured with immunoSEQ multiplex PCR; TCRdb has only the in-frame clones, and not every one. The profile shows roughly 340,000 clones, over 75% of them singletons. The sequencing input was PBMCs or T cells enriched from blood (not recorded which). The receptors stem from a man aged 40-49 years in a cohort exposed to, infected with or recovered from COVID-19 (not recorded which).

V and J are TRBV7-2 and TRBJ1-1; D call uncertain. The CDR3 length is 14 residues. The germline V gene encodes CDR1 SGHTA and CDR2 FQGNSA. With 2 bases removed from V and 1 base from J, the gap between germline ends came to 8 bases. Written as DNA, the CDR3 is TGTGCCAGCAGCTTATATTCGGGGAACACTGAAGCTTTCTTT. Translated, it gives CASSLYSGNTEAFF.

J is TRBJ1-4 and V is TRBV19, with 9 bases fitting TRBD1. Germline V gene lookup returns CDR1 LNHDA and CDR2 SQIVND (reference sequence). Germline trimming cut 8 bases from V and 10 bases from J; bases unmatched to any gene: 8. This CDR3 is built from 13 residues. CDR3 sequence reads: CASGQGNKGKLFF. The CDR3 DNA reads as TGTGCCAGTGGACAGGGGAATAAAGGAAAACTGTTTTTT.

The sample holds a few counts of this clone. V and J are TRBV3-1 (or the pseudogene TRBV3-2) and TRBJ2-1; 12 bases line up with TRBD2. Germline CDR1 LGHDT, CDR2 YNNKEL (reference sequence). The CDR3 totals 14 residues. J was trimmed by 8 bases and V by 5 bases; bases with no gene match: 4. The CDR3 reads CASSETSGSDEQFF. CDR3 DNA: TGTGCCAGCAGCGAGACTAGCGGGAGTGATGAGCAGTTCTTC.

The gene calls are TRBV18 and TRBJ2-7; D possibly corresponds to TRBD2 (5 bases). Germline V lookup: CDR1 KGHSH, CDR2 LQKENI. CDR3 size: 13 residues. V dropped 5 bases and J dropped 4 bases, with 12 bases sitting between them. The CDR3 loop reads CASSSGTVYEQYF. As DNA, the CDR3 is TGTGCCAGCTCATCGGGAACTGTATACGAGCAGTACTTC. Looking up the rest from reference TRBV18 and TRBJ2-7 gives the full variable domain: NAGVMQNPRHLVRRRGQEARLRCSPMKGHSHVYWYRQLPEEGLKFMVYLQKENIIDESGMPKERFSAEFPKEGPSILRIQQVVRGDSAAYFCASSSGTVYEQYFGPGTRLTVT.

This rearrangement joins TRBV15 to TRBJ1-4, with D possibly matching TRBD1 (5 bases). Per the germline V gene, CDR1 is LNHNV and CDR2 is YYDKDF (reference sequence). Trimming shortened V by 0 bases and J by 5 bases, and 13 bases separated the two germline ends. The CDR3 is 16 amino acids. The DNA for the CDR3 is TGTGCCACCAGCAGAGAGGGGGGACGGAGGAATGAAAAACTGTTTTTT. It translates to CATSREGGRRNEKLFF.

The V and J genes are TRBV6-5 and TRBJ2-7; 12 bases match TRBD2. V was clipped by 3 bases and J by 4 bases; unmatched bases: 4. The CDR3 has 15 residues. Germline CDR1 reads MNHEY; CDR2 reads SVGAGI. CDR3 sequence (DNA): TGTGCCAGCAGTTATGGGGGACTAGCGGGTTACGAGCAGTACTTC. Protein: CASSYGGLAGYEQYF.

CDR3 sequence: CASSSTVSNQPQHF. In DNA, the CDR3 is TGTGCCAGCAGTTCGACAGTTAGCAATCAGCCCCAGCATTTT. The chain employs TRBV27 and TRBJ1-5; the D gene is possibly TRBD1 (5 bases). V was shortened by 4 bases and J by 0 bases, with 7 bases between the two germline ends. The CDR3 consists of 14 residues. Germline V lookup: CDR1 MNHEY, CDR2 SMNVEV (reference sequence).

V is TRBV5-1 and J is TRBJ2-2; possibly TRBD2 for D (7 bases). CDR3 length: 14 residues. Germline loops: CDR1 SGHRS, CDR2 YFSETQ. The V and J ends lost 6 bases and 5 bases respectively, with 14 bases between them. The CDR3 sequence: CASTRGGGTGELFF. The CDR3 DNA reads TGCGCCAGCACCCGCGGGGGCGGAACCGGGGAGCTGTTTTTT. The entire variable domain, with the rest obtained from reference TRBV5-1 and TRBJ2-2, is as follows: KAGVTQTPRYLIKTRGQQVTLSCSPISGHRSVSWYQQTPGQGLQFLFEYFSETQRNKGNFPGRFSGRQFSNSRSEMNVSTLELGDSALYLCASTRGGGTGELFFGEGSRLTVL.

A remark on this clone: The junction departs from germline at one end; a sequencing error may be responsible. The identical CDR3 is also encoded by other nucleotide sequences in the sample. J is TRBJ2-7 and V is TRBV18; 10 nucleotides match TRBD1. Per germline, CDR1 KGHSH and CDR2 LQKENI. The CDR3 extends over 17 amino acids. The CDR3 region is CASSPYGLGTGAHEQYF. The CDR3 bases are TGTGCCAGCTCACCATACGGGCTTGGGACAGGGGCCCACGAACAGTACTTC.

The CDR3 coding sequence is TGTGCCAGCTCAGACATTGCCTACGAGCAGTACTTC. Its protein product is CASSDIAYEQYF. The chain combines TRBV18 with TRBJ2-7, with D unclear. V was cut by 5 bases and J by 2 bases, with 7 bases left in between. Germline CDR1 reads KGHSH; CDR2 reads LQKENI. This CDR3 has 12 amino acids.

This rearrangement joins TRBV28 to TRBJ2-6; TRBD2 might be the D (6 bases). The CDR3 extends over 17 amino acids. CDR1 is MDHEN and CDR2 is SYDVKM in the germline V gene. Trimming cost V 2 bases and J 0 bases, with 11 bases left between them. CDR3 DNA sequence: TGTGCCAGCAGTTTAAGGCGGGGATTCTCTGGGGCCAACGTCCTGACTTTC. This gives the protein CASSLRRGFSGANVLTF.

The chain uses TRBV30 and TRBJ2-3; D is perhaps TRBD2 (6 bases). CDR1 and CDR2 (germline): GTSNPN, SVGIG (reference sequence). The CDR3 sequence is 13 residues long. V was pared by 2 bases and J by 5 bases, with 11 bases between. The CDR3 here is CAWSPNGGDTQYF. For the CDR3, the DNA is TGTGCCTGGAGTCCAAACGGGGGAGATACGCAGTATTTT. Looking up the rest from reference TRBV30 and TRBJ2-3 gives the full variable domain: SQTIHQWPATLVQPVGSPLSLECTVEGTSNPNLYWYRQAAGRGLQLLFYSVGIGQISSEVPQNLSASRPQDRQFILSSKKLLLSDSGFYLCAWSPNGGDTQYFGPGTRLTVL.

The genes are TRBV19 and TRBJ1-5; 9 positions match TRBD1. With V trimmed by 6 bases and J by 0 bases, 12 bases remained unmatched. This CDR3 has 18 amino acids. Per germline, CDR1 LNHDA and CDR2 SQIVND (reference sequence). CDR3 sequence (DNA): TGTGCCAGTAGGGCCGGGACAGGGACTCCTTATAGCAATCAGCCCCAGCATTTT. This sequence encodes CASRAGTGTPYSNQPQHF.

The rearrangement joins TRBV5-6 to TRBJ2-3; weak D call: TRBD1 (5 bases). The CDR3 totals 14 residues. V dropped 0 bases and J dropped 3 bases, with 8 bases sitting between them. CDR1 and CDR2 from the germline V gene are SGHDT and YYEEEE. The CDR3 coding sequence is TGTGCCAGCAGCTTGGCAGGGTTAACAGATACGCAGTATTTT. Amino acid sequence: CASSLAGLTDTQYF.

V and J are TRBV27 and TRBJ1-1, with D unclear. Germline V gene data show CDR1 as MNHEY and CDR2 as SMNVEV (reference sequence). Trimming removed 8 bases at V and 5 bases at J, with 15 bases between. There are 13 residues in the CDR3. CDR3 sequence: CASLAGHRTEAFF. In DNA, the CDR3 is TGTGCCAGCTTGGCGGGTCATAGGACTGAAGCTTTCTTT.

The sample holds one count of this clone. The gene calls are TRBV6-5 and TRBJ2-7; 7 bases align to TRBD1. The CDR3 totals 14 residues. Germline V gives CDR1 MNHEY, CDR2 SVGAGI. After removal of 8 bases from V and 4 bases from J, the junction contained 11 bases not matched to a gene. The CDR3 bases are TGTGCCAGCCACGATGTGAGGGGACAGTACGAGCAGTACTTC. Protein: CASHDVRGQYEQYF.

V is TRBV6-1 and J is TRBJ2-7; a weak D match, TRBD1 (6 bases). CDR3 length equals 13 residues. The V and J ends lost 3 bases and 5 bases respectively, with 11 bases between them. In germline, CDR1 is MNHNS, CDR2 SASEGT. The CDR3 sequence is CASSEMDRNEQYF. The CDR3 region has the DNA TGTGCCAGCAGTGAGATGGACAGAAACGAGCAGTACTTC.

The V call is TRBV6-9, the J call TRBJ1-4; tentative D call: TRBD1 (6 bases). V lost 0 bases, J lost 6 bases, and 11 bases lay in between. The CDR3 length is 15 residues. CDR1 is MNHGY and CDR2 is SVAAGI in the germline V gene. The CDR3 DNA reads as TGTGCCAGCAGTTATTCGACAGGCGTATATGAAAAACTGTTTTTT. It yields the protein CASSYSTGVYEKLFF.

This clone came up a few times. For the CDR3, the DNA is TGTGCTAGTGGTTTGGGTGGGACTTACACAGATACGCAGTATTTT. Protein product: CASGLGGTYTDTQYF. This chain uses TRBV12-5 with TRBJ2-3, with D perhaps TRBD2 (6 bases). There are 15 residues in the CDR3. Trimming took 1 base from V and 2 from J, leaving 10 bases between them. The germline CDR1 and CDR2 sequences are LGHNT and FRNRAP.

The chain joins TRBV30 to TRBJ1-3, with 9 bases lining up with TRBD1. CDR3 length: 13 amino acids. Germline V gene sequence: CDR1 GTSNPN, CDR2 SVGIG (reference sequence). V lost 5 bases, J lost 2 bases, and 1 base stayed unmatched. CDR3 sequence: CAWGTGTGNTIYF. For the CDR3, the DNA is TGTGCCTGGGGGACAGGGACTGGAAACACCATATATTTT. Supplemented by reference TRBV30 and TRBJ1-3, the full variable domain reads SQTIHQWPATLVQPVGSPLSLECTVEGTSNPNLYWYRQAAGRGLQLLFYSVGIGQISSEVPQNLSASRPQDRQFILSSKKLLLSDSGFYLCAWGTGTGNTIYFGEGSWLTVV.

This clone was observed once. CDR3 protein: CASSFAGGPGEQYF. CDR3 coding DNA: TGTGCCAGCAGCTTTGCGGGAGGGCCGGGCGAGCAGTACTTC. The rearrangement links TRBV7-8 to TRBJ2-7, with TRBD2 identical over 9 bases. Trimming at V came to 3 bases and at J to 6 bases, leaving 6 bases not matched to a gene. Germline-derived CDR1 and CDR2 are SGHVS and FQNEAQ. The length of the CDR3 is 14 residues.

The rearrangement uses TRBV30 and TRBJ2-2; the D is unclear. Trimming stripped 3 bases from V and 4 bases from J, with 9 bases between. Germline CDR1 is GTSNPN and CDR2 is SVGIG (reference sequence). The CDR3 covers 13 residues. CDR3 residues: CAWRNSFTGELFF. Here the CDR3 DNA reads TGTGCCTGGAGAAATTCTTTCACCGGGGAGCTGTTTTTT.

The rearrangement uses TRBV29-1 and TRBJ1-1, with TRBD1 identical over 9 bases. The V gene's germline CDR1 is SQVTM and CDR2 ANQGSEA. The CDR3 is 13 residues long. V shed 2 bases and J 10 bases; nucleotides not matched to a gene: 8. The CDR3 DNA follows: TGCAGCGTTGAACCACAGGGGGCGGGGGGAGCTTTCTTT. Protein sequence: CSVEPQGAGGAFF.

This clone was seen a single time. The chain combines TRBV3-1 (or the pseudogene TRBV3-2) with TRBJ1-2; no firm D call. The germline gives CDR1 LGHDT, CDR2 YNNKEL (reference sequence). This CDR3 contains 16 residues. With 0 bases removed from V and 1 base from J, the gap between germline ends came to 12 bases. The DNA for the CDR3 is TGTGCCAGCAGCCAAGATCTGGTAGAGTATAACTATGGCTACACCTTC. Protein product: CASSQDLVEYNYGYTF.

This clone was seen a few times. The rearrangement links TRBV2 to TRBJ2-7, with 8 bases lining up with TRBD2. Germline V CDR1 and CDR2: SNHLY, FYNNEI. Germline trimming cut 6 bases from V and 3 bases from J; bases unmatched to any gene: 7. This CDR3 has 14 residues. The CDR3 sequence: CASSPGGRLYEQYF. CDR3 nucleotide sequence: TGTGCCAGCAGCCCGGGAGGGAGGCTCTACGAGCAGTACTTC.

This clone was detected a few times. The chain has TRBV10-1 and TRBJ2-1; TRBD2 aligns across 10 bases. The ends lost 2 bases at V and 9 bases at J; junction bases unmatched: 10. Germline lookup yields CDR1 WNHNN and CDR2 SYGVQD (reference sequence). The CDR3 spans 16 residues. The DNA of the CDR3 is TGCGCCAGCAGTGAGGAACCCCTAGCGGGAGAAAGTGAGCAGTTCTTC. It codes for CASSEEPLAGESEQFF.

This chain connects TRBV2 to TRBJ2-3, with 15 bases identical to TRBD2. V gave up 6 bases and J gave up 1 base; unmatched junction bases: 5. CDR3 size: 17 residues. Germline loops: CDR1 SNHLY, CDR2 FYNNEI. DNA of the CDR3: TGTGCCAGCAGAGGACTAGCGGGAGGGCCGGGCACAGATACGCAGTATTTT. It yields the protein CASRGLAGGPGTDTQYF.

J is TRBJ2-7 and V is TRBV7-2, with a possible D match to TRBD2 (6 bases). Germline lookup yields CDR1 SGHTA and CDR2 FQGNSA. Trimming cost V 5 bases and J 2 bases, with 19 bases left between them. The CDR3 runs to 16 residues. CDR3 residues: CASSRTGVSFTYEQYF. In nucleotides, the CDR3 is TGTGCCAGCAGCCGCACGGGGGTTTCTTTTACCTACGAGCAGTACTTC.

The J gene is TRBJ1-6, the V gene TRBV18; TRBD1 matches 8 bases. The length of the CDR3 is 15 residues. Germline V CDR1 and CDR2: KGHSH, LQKENI. J was trimmed by 6 bases and V by 3 bases; bases with no gene match: 4. The CDR3 here is CASSPQGAGNSPLHF. The CDR3 DNA follows: TGTGCCAGCTCACCCCAGGGGGCAGGTAATTCACCCCTCCACTTT.

This clone has a single count. CDR3 in amino acids: CASRTVAKGGDEQFF. The CDR3 nucleotides read TGTGCCAGTCGTACCGTAGCTAAAGGGGGCGATGAGCAGTTCTTC. V and J are TRBV27 and TRBJ2-1; 7 bases fit TRBD1. Germline V lookup: CDR1 MNHEY, CDR2 SMNVEV (reference sequence). The V gene end was trimmed by 9 bases and the J gene end by 8 bases; junction bases not matched to a gene: 16. The CDR3 consists of 15 residues.